What follows are 16 T cell receptor beta chains derived from one specimen sequenced in a study of T cells after posttransplantation cyclophosphamide. Controls had myeloablative marrow grafts with methotrexate and calcineurin inhibitor, sampled at 1 year. Profiling relied on immunoSEQ multiplex PCR, and the TCRdb table lists in-frame clones only, not all of them. The top ten clones hold 3.5% of a sample with 15,000 to 20,000 clones, around 86% of them seen once. Sequenced material: PBMCs, taken after an allogeneic stem cell transplant with a calcineurin inhibitor and methotrexate. These receptors all stem from a male patient in his fifties or sixties who received an allogeneic stem cell transplant from an unrelated donor, was CMV-positive, and had chronic GVHD only. Among the T cells, some may be from the graft donor.

V and J are TRBV19 and TRBJ1-5; possible D gene TRBD1, 5 bases. Trimming removed 3 bases from V and 1 base from J, with 10 bases in between. From germline, CDR1 is LNHDA and CDR2 SQIVND (reference sequence). CDR3 length: 15 residues. CDR3 nucleotides: TGTGCCAGTAGTATTGGCAGGGAAAGCAATCAGCCCCAGCATTTT. This codes for CASSIGRESNQPQHF.

The CDR3 nucleotides are TGTGCCAGCAGCGTACGGGACTCCCCCTACAATGAGCAGTTCTTC. It specifies CASSVRDSPYNEQFF. The chain couples TRBV7-6 to TRBJ2-1; D possibly corresponds to TRBD2 (6 bases). V gave up 5 bases and J gave up 2 bases, with 13 bases separating them. This CDR3 is 15 amino acids long. CDR1 is SGHVS, CDR2 FNYEAQ, per germline.

This rearrangement joins TRBV28 to TRBJ2-1; no definite D call. In germline, CDR1 is MDHEN, CDR2 SYDVKM. V was clipped by 1 base and J by 9 bases, with 13 bases between them. CDR3 length: 14 residues. The CDR3 DNA reads TGTGCCAGCAGTTTATCTTGGCTAGGAGTTGAGCAGTTCTTC. Encoded protein: CASSLSWLGVEQFF.

About this clone itself: A junction boundary mismatches the germline segment, possibly from a read error. V gene TRBV19 combines with J gene TRBJ2-7; TRBD1 agrees at 8 bases. Germline V gene sequence: CDR1 LNHDA, CDR2 SQIVND (reference sequence). The CDR3 is made up of 15 amino acids. CDR3 in DNA: TGTGCCAGTAGCGGAATTACAGGGGGTGTAGAGAGACTAGACTTC. Translated, it gives CASSGITGGVERLDF. Using reference TRBV19 and TRBJ2-7 for the parts outside the CDR3, the full variable domain is DGGITQSPKYLFRKEGQNVTLSCEQNLNHDAMYWYRQDPGQGLRLIYYSQIVNDFQKGDIAEGYSVSREKKESFPLTVTSAQKNPTAFYLCASSGITGGVERLDFGPGTRLTVT.

This clone was recorded once. The gene calls are TRBV9 and TRBJ2-1; 13 nucleotides align to TRBD2. This CDR3 has 15 residues. The ends lost 3 bases at V and 4 bases at J; junction bases unmatched: 1. Germline V gene sequence: CDR1 SGDLS, CDR2 YYNGEE. CDR3 bases: TGTGCCAGCAGCGAGACTAGCGGGGGGTACAATGAGCAGTTCTTC. Translated: CASSETSGGYNEQFF.

The CDR3 DNA follows: TGTGCCAGCAGGAGGGATCCCACCGGGGAGCTGTTTTTT. Encoded protein: CASRRDPTGELFF. The V and J genes are TRBV2 and TRBJ2-2; TRBD2 is a possible D gene (5 bases). Trimming stripped 6 bases from V and 4 bases from J, with 9 bases between. The CDR3 spans 13 residues. Germline V gene sequence: CDR1 SNHLY, CDR2 FYNNEI.

The chain joins TRBV19 to TRBJ2-3, with 7 bases matching TRBD1. V shed 5 bases and J 4 bases; nucleotides not matched to a gene: 12. The CDR3 length is 16 residues. The germline V gene has CDR1 LNHDA and CDR2 SQIVND (reference sequence). CDR3 region: CASSETGLGGADTQYF. In DNA form, the CDR3 reads TGTGCCAGTAGTGAGACAGGGCTAGGTGGAGCAGATACGCAGTATTTT.

The chain is built from TRBV11-3 and TRBJ1-1; D possibly corresponds to TRBD1 (6 bases). The CDR3 loop spans 14 amino acids. The germline V gene has CDR1 SGHNT and CDR2 YENEEA. The V and J ends lost 2 bases and 4 bases respectively, with 11 bases between them. CDR3 region: CASSLLQGSTEAFF. The CDR3, as DNA: TGTGCCAGCAGCTTACTTCAGGGGAGCACTGAAGCTTTCTTT.

This chain connects TRBV11-3 to TRBJ2-5; 7 positions agree with TRBD2. Trimming removed 0 bases from V and 1 base from J; junction bases left unmatched: 5. The CDR3 is made up of 16 amino acids. Germline CDR1 reads SGHNT; CDR2 reads YENEEA. The CDR3 bases are TGTGCCAGCAGCTTAGATTGGCTAGCGGTCCAAGAGACCCAGTACTTC. Translation: CASSLDWLAVQETQYF.

This rearrangement joins TRBV27 to TRBJ2-5; D perhaps matches TRBD2 (6 bases). Trimming took off 8 bases at V and 4 bases at J, with 17 bases between the two ends. Germline V gives CDR1 MNHEY, CDR2 SMNVEV (reference sequence). CDR3 size: 14 residues. The CDR3 sequence is CASRLAGFPETQYF. In nucleotides, the CDR3 is TGTGCCAGCCGATTGGCGGGATTTCCAGAGACCCAGTACTTC.

The chain couples TRBV28 to TRBJ2-1, with 9 bases aligning to TRBD1. Germline V gene sequence: CDR1 MDHEN, CDR2 SYDVKM. After removal of 5 bases from V and 7 bases from J, the junction contained 9 bases not matched to a gene. The CDR3 loop spans 15 amino acids. This CDR3 reads CASSTARDRANEQFF. The DNA for the CDR3 is TGTGCCAGCAGTACCGCCCGGGACAGGGCTAATGAGCAGTTCTTC.

The chain recombines TRBV19 with TRBJ2-1; 8 nucleotides match TRBD2. The CDR3 has 15 residues. Germline V gene lookup returns CDR1 LNHDA and CDR2 SQIVND (reference sequence). After removal of 1 base from V and 7 bases from J, the junction contained 6 bases not matched to a gene. The CDR3 DNA reads as TGTGCCAGTAGTATAGCGGGACTAGTTGGGAATGAGCAGTTCTTC. Translating gives CASSIAGLVGNEQFF.

This clone was seen once. This chain joins TRBV5-6 and TRBJ2-3; D ambiguous. There are 12 residues in the CDR3. The germline V gene encodes CDR1 SGHDT and CDR2 YYEEEE. V was trimmed by 1 base and J by 4 bases, leaving 4 bases between them. CDR3 residues: CASSLTADTQYF. As DNA, the CDR3 is TGTGCCAGCAGCTTGACGGCAGATACGCAGTATTTT.

The J gene is TRBJ2-3, the V gene TRBV4-2; 12 bases fit TRBD2. Per the germline V gene, CDR1 is LGHNA and CDR2 is YNFKEQ. This CDR3 region has 21 residues. V trimming: 4 bases; J trimming: 2 bases; junction bases outside the gene matches: 19. The CDR3 DNA reads as TGTGCCAGCAGCCGGGCTACGGGACTTTCTAGGACTAGCGGGGTCACAGATACGCAGTATTTT. As protein: CASSRATGLSRTSGVTDTQYF.

This chain links TRBV7-9 with TRBJ1-5, with 8 bases lining up with TRBD1. This CDR3 is 15 amino acids long. Germline-derived CDR1 and CDR2 are SEHNR and FQNEAQ (reference sequence). V dropped 5 bases and J dropped 6; count of bases not matched to a gene: 9. CDR3 sequence (DNA): TGTGCCAGCAGCACCGACATAACAGGGGGTCAGCCCCAGCATTTT. Translating it yields CASSTDITGGQPQHF.

The chain uses TRBV4-1 and TRBJ1-1, with unresolved D. V was clipped by 1 base and J by 1 base, with 7 bases between them. The CDR3 sequence is 14 residues long. Germline V lookup: CDR1 MGHRA, CDR2 YSYEKL. The CDR3 DNA is TGCGCCAGCAGCCAAGTCGGAGGGAACACTGAAGCTTTCTTT. This gives the protein CASSQVGGNTEAFF.